The next 27 T cell receptor beta chains were all read from a single sample in a study of blood T cell repertoires in COVID-19. Method: immunoSEQ multiplex PCR; TCRdb's copy keeps in-frame clones and lacks some. The repertoire holds fewer than 250,000 clones, with roughly 84% as singletons. The sample comprised PBMCs or T cells enriched from blood (not recorded which). These receptors were collected from a woman aged 40-49 years who had recovered from COVID-19.

The V call is TRBV30, the J call TRBJ2-5, with TRBD2 identical over 9 bases. In germline, CDR1 is GTSNPN, CDR2 SVGIG (reference sequence). Germline trimming cut 1 base from V and 5 bases from J; bases unmatched to any gene: 8. The CDR3 runs 15 residues. As DNA, the CDR3 is TGTGCCTGGAGTGAGGCTAGCGGGATAGGGGAGACCCAGTACTTC. This encodes CAWSEASGIGETQYF.

The rearrangement joins TRBV25-1 to TRBJ1-4; 10 bases align to TRBD1. Per the germline V gene, CDR1 is MGHDK and CDR2 is SYGVNS. This CDR3 is 14 amino acids long. V was clipped by 6 bases and J by 5 bases; unmatched bases: 3. The CDR3 coding sequence is TGTGCCAGCAGGCCGGGACAGGGGAATGAAAAACTGTTTTTT. Translating it yields CASRPGQGNEKLFF.

J is TRBJ1-5 and V is TRBV27; the D is unclear. Germline V gene lookup returns CDR1 MNHEY and CDR2 SMNVEV (reference sequence). The CDR3 length is 16 residues. The V gene lost 3 bases and the J gene lost 1 base, with 13 bases spanning the gap. CDR3 DNA: TGTGCCAGCAGTTTGTCTTCACAATCAAGCAATCAGCCCCAGCATTTT. This translates into CASSLSSQSSNQPQHF.

The gene calls are TRBV19 and TRBJ2-1; a weak D match, TRBD2 (6 bases). Trimming cost V 7 bases and J 2 bases, with 21 bases left between them. CDR3 size: 17 residues. The germline V gene encodes CDR1 LNHDA and CDR2 SQIVND (reference sequence). CDR3 DNA: TGTGCCAGTACCGCCGACCGAGGAGCGGGTGCCTACAATGAGCAGTTCTTC. It translates to CASTADRGAGAYNEQFF. The full variable domain, in which reference TRBV19 and TRBJ2-1 provide the parts outside the CDR3, is DGGITQSPKYLFRKEGQNVTLSCEQNLNHDAMYWYRQDPGQGLRLIYYSQIVNDFQKGDIAEGYSVSREKKESFPLTVTSAQKNPTAFYLCASTADRGAGAYNEQFFGPGTRLTVL.

This rearrangement joins TRBV5-1 to TRBJ2-3; D is uncertain. Germline CDR1 is SGHRS and CDR2 is YFSETQ. CDR3 length: 15 amino acids. V lost 0 bases and J lost 3, with 11 bases in between. CDR3 in amino acids: CASSLGGSSTDTQYF. In nucleotides, the CDR3 is TGCGCCAGCAGCTTGGGAGGCTCTTCTACAGATACGCAGTATTTT.

V usage is TRBV3-1 (or the pseudogene TRBV3-2) and J usage is TRBJ1-5; 8 nucleotides match TRBD1. V dropped 1 base and J dropped 4; count of bases not matched to a gene: 3. There are 15 residues in the CDR3. CDR1 and CDR2 (germline): LGHDT, YNNKEL (reference sequence). The CDR3 is CASSQAGGANQPQHF. The CDR3 DNA reads TGTGCCAGCAGCCAAGCAGGGGGCGCGAATCAGCCCCAGCATTTT.

The chain uses TRBV29-1 and TRBJ2-7; 12 nucleotides agree with TRBD2. V dropped 5 bases and J dropped 4; count of bases not matched to a gene: 6. Germline values: CDR1 SQVTM, CDR2 ANQGSEA. The CDR3 consists of 14 residues. The CDR3 reads CSVTTSGRWYEQYF. CDR3 sequence (DNA): TGCAGCGTTACGACTAGCGGGAGATGGTACGAGCAGTACTTC.

Worth noting for this clone: An end of the junction does not agree with germline; a read error may underlie this. This chain links TRBV6-5 with TRBJ2-7; D is unresolved. The CDR3 runs to 14 residues. CDR1 and CDR2 (germline): MNHEY, SVGAGI. Here the CDR3 DNA reads TGTGCCAGCAGGGCCGGGTCCCCCTCCGACGAGCAGTACTTC. Translation gives CASRAGSPSDEQYF.

This clone appeared a few times. This chain connects TRBV7-2 to TRBJ2-1; a possible D gene is TRBD2 (6 bases). V gave up 10 bases and J gave up 4 bases, with 17 bases separating them. The CDR3 length is 14 residues. Germline CDR1 reads SGHTA; CDR2 reads FQGNSA. The CDR3 protein is CAIRGGRTYNEQFF. CDR3 nucleotides: TGTGCCATACGTGGGGGGAGGACATACAATGAGCAGTTCTTC. The whole variable domain, filled in from reference TRBV7-2 and TRBJ2-1, reads GAGVSQSPSNKVTEKGKDVELRCDPISGHTALYWYRQSLGQGLEFLIYFQGNSAPDKSGLPSDRFSAERTGGSVSTLTIQRTQQEDSAVYLCAIRGGRTYNEQFFGPGTRLTVL.

This clone showed up many times. The CDR3 DNA sequence: TGTGCCAGCAGCTTAGATCCGGGAGGACTTGAGACCCAGTACTTC. This translates into CASSLDPGGLETQYF. The chain couples TRBV7-8 to TRBJ2-5; 7 bases map to TRBD2. There are 15 residues in the CDR3. The germline gives CDR1 SGHVS, CDR2 FQNEAQ. The V and J ends lost 1 base and 5 bases, in that order; junction bases with no gene match: 7.

J is TRBJ2-2 and V is TRBV10-2; 7 nucleotides agree with TRBD1. The V and J ends lost 6 bases and 0 bases, in that order; junction bases with no gene match: 1. Germline CDR1 WSHSY, CDR2 SAAADI. The CDR3 loop spans 14 amino acids. This chain's CDR3 is CASRGTANTGELFF. CDR3 sequence (DNA): TGCGCCAGCAGAGGGACAGCGAACACCGGGGAGCTGTTTTTT.

This clone has a handful of counts. The CDR3 loop reads CASSLAGGYNEQFF. In nucleotides, the CDR3 is TGTGCCAGCAGCCTAGCGGGAGGTTACAATGAGCAGTTCTTC. This chain connects TRBV7-3 to TRBJ2-1; 11 nucleotides match TRBD2. V lost 5 bases to trimming and J lost 4 bases; unmatched junction nucleotides: 1. Germline V lookup: CDR1 SGHTA, CDR2 FQGTGA. This CDR3 comprises 14 residues.

This clone was seen a few times. The J gene is TRBJ2-1, the V gene TRBV11-2, with a possible D match to TRBD2 (5 bases). The V end lost 8 bases, the J end lost 3 bases, and 11 bases lay between the germline ends. The CDR3 consists of 13 residues. CDR1 is SGHAT, CDR2 FQNNGV, per germline. The CDR3 region is CASEMSGYNEQFF. Here the CDR3 DNA reads TGTGCCAGCGAAATGAGCGGCTACAATGAGCAGTTCTTC.

This chain uses TRBV5-1 with TRBJ1-6; D gene uncertain. CDR3 length: 15 amino acids. Deletions cut 6 bases from V and 7 bases from J, with 17 bases between. Germline V gene data show CDR1 as SGHRS and CDR2 as YFSETQ. CDR3 sequence (DNA): TGCGCCAGCACCACGTCGAGCCCGGGAAATTCACCCCTCCACTTT. Translation gives CASTTSSPGNSPLHF.

The chain recombines TRBV7-2 with TRBJ2-4, with D perhaps TRBD2 (6 bases). Trimming removed 2 bases at V and 2 bases at J, with 10 bases between. This CDR3 is built from 15 residues. The germline V gene has CDR1 SGHTA and CDR2 FQGNSA. CDR3 sequence (DNA): TGTGCCAGCAGCTTAAGTAGCGGAACCAAAAACATTCAGTACTTC. Residues: CASSLSSGTKNIQYF.

The chain carries TRBV9 and TRBJ1-1, with 9 nucleotides matching TRBD1. The V gene's germline CDR1 is SGDLS and CDR2 YYNGEE. The CDR3 extends over 16 amino acids. The V and J ends lost 3 bases and 4 bases, in that order; junction bases with no gene match: 10. CDR3 loop: CASSASGQGIGTEAFF. CDR3 nucleotides: TGTGCCAGCAGCGCCTCGGGACAGGGAATAGGCACTGAAGCTTTCTTT.

This chain uses TRBV7-8 with TRBJ2-1; D may be TRBD2 (5 bases). The CDR3 has 15 residues. V was pared by 3 bases and J by 4 bases, with 13 bases between. Germline V gene sequence: CDR1 SGHVS, CDR2 FQNEAQ. The CDR3 DNA reads as TGTGCCAGCAGCTTCCTAGGCGGAGGTTACAATGAGCAGTTCTTC. It yields the protein CASSFLGGGYNEQFF.

V gene TRBV7-9 combines with J gene TRBJ1-6, with unresolved D. The CDR3 has 14 amino acids. V was pared by 3 bases and J by 6 bases, with 9 bases between. Germline V CDR1 and CDR2: SEHNR, FQNEAQ (reference sequence). This CDR3 reads CASSLPVINSPLHF. CDR3 DNA: TGTGCCAGCAGCTTGCCAGTGATTAATTCACCCCTCCACTTT.

The CDR3 region has the DNA TGTGCCAGCAGTTCCTATCCAGGGGGGACTAACACCGGGGAGCTGTTTTTT. Its translation: CASSSYPGGTNTGELFF. This chain uses TRBV6-2 or TRBV6-3 with TRBJ2-2; D perhaps matches TRBD1 (7 bases). With 4 bases removed from V and 2 bases from J, the gap between germline ends came to 17 bases. The CDR3 extends over 17 amino acids. Per germline, CDR1 MNHEY and CDR2 SVGEGT.

This clone was seen just once. V and J are TRBV9 and TRBJ2-3; 8 bases are shared with TRBD2. The J segment lost 2 bases and the V segment lost 2 bases, leaving 4 bases of the junction unmatched. Germline loops: CDR1 SGDLS, CDR2 YYNGEE. This CDR3 has 15 amino acids. In nucleotides, the CDR3 is TGTGCCAGCAGCGTGGGACTAGTGGCCACAGATACGCAGTATTTT. Amino acids: CASSVGLVATDTQYF.

The chain joins TRBV29-1 to TRBJ2-7; weak D call: TRBD1 (5 bases). The CDR3 covers 13 residues. CDR1 is SQVTM and CDR2 is ANQGSEA in the germline V gene. V lost 4 bases and J 6 bases, leaving 16 bases between the germline ends. CDR3 bases: TGCAGCGTTGGGAAAGGAACAGGCAGCGAGCAGTACTTC. Translated, it gives CSVGKGTGSEQYF.

The rearrangement joins TRBV5-6 to TRBJ1-5; D perhaps matches TRBD1 (6 bases). This CDR3 spans 14 amino acids. Trimming stripped 1 base from V and 3 bases from J, with 8 bases between. Germline loops: CDR1 SGHDT, CDR2 YYEEEE. CDR3 DNA sequence: TGTGCCAGCAGCTTGAGACAGGTCAATCAGCCCCAGCATTTT. Translating it yields CASSLRQVNQPQHF.

CDR3 DNA: TGTGCCAGCAGTTACTCTACCAGGCCTAATTCACCCCTCCACTTT. It yields the protein CASSYSTRPNSPLHF. The V and J genes are TRBV6-5 and TRBJ1-6; D unresolved. Germline V lookup: CDR1 MNHEY, CDR2 SVGAGI. This CDR3 has 15 residues. V dropped 0 bases and J dropped 6 bases, with 9 bases sitting between them.

The chain is built from TRBV7-2 and TRBJ2-1, with D possibly matching TRBD2 (5 bases). V was clipped by 3 bases and J by 10 bases, with 13 bases between them. The CDR3 spans 13 residues. Germline-derived CDR1 and CDR2 are SGHTA and FQGNSA. The CDR3 DNA reads TGTGCCAGCAGCTTGAATCGGGATTCCGAGCAGTTCTTC. It specifies CASSLNRDSEQFF.

This clone was observed a few times. This rearrangement joins TRBV11-2 to TRBJ2-7, with TRBD1 as a possible D gene (6 bases). Trimming left V 5 bases short and J 7 bases short, with 18 bases between. The V gene's germline CDR1 is SGHAT and CDR2 FQNNGV. This CDR3 is 14 amino acids long. Written as DNA, the CDR3 is TGTGCCAGCAGCCGGCCCACAGGGTGGTATGAGCAGTACGTC. This codes for CASSRPTGWYEQYV.

The chain uses TRBV4-3 and TRBJ2-2; TRBD2 agrees at 13 bases. J was trimmed by 5 bases and V by 4 bases; bases with no gene match: 10. The length of the CDR3 is 18 residues. CDR1 is LGHNA, CDR2 YSLEER, per germline. CDR3 protein: CASSPHPGLAGKTGELFF. CDR3 in DNA: TGCGCCAGCAGCCCTCATCCGGGACTAGCGGGAAAGACCGGGGAGCTGTTTTTT.

The rearrangement links TRBV11-2 to TRBJ2-5, with 11 bases fitting TRBD2. The trim removed 6 bases at V and 4 bases at J, leaving 7 bases unmatched. Germline CDR1 and CDR2: SGHAT and FQNNGV. The CDR3 runs 15 residues. CDR3 coding DNA: TGTGCCAGCAGGATTACTAGCGGGAGTCCAGAGACCCAGTACTTC. This sequence encodes CASRITSGSPETQYF. Using reference TRBV11-2 and TRBJ2-5 for the parts outside the CDR3, the full variable domain is EAGVAQSPRYKIIEKRQSVAFWCNPISGHATLYWYQQILGQGPKLLIQFQNNGVVDDSQLPKDRFSAERLKGVDSTLKIQPAKLEDSAVYLCASRITSGSPETQYFGPGTRLLVL.